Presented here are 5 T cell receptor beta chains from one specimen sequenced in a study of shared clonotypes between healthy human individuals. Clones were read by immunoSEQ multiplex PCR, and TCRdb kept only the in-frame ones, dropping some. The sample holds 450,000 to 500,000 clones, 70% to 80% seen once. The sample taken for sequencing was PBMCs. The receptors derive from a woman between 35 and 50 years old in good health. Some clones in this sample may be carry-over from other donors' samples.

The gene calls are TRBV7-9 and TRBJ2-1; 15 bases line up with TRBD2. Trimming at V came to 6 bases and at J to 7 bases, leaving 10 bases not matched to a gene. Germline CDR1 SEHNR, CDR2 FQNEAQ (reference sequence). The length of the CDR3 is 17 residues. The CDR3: CASSLGLAGGLPNEQFF. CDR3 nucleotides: TGTGCCAGCAGTTTGGGACTAGCGGGAGGACTTCCGAATGAGCAGTTCTTC.

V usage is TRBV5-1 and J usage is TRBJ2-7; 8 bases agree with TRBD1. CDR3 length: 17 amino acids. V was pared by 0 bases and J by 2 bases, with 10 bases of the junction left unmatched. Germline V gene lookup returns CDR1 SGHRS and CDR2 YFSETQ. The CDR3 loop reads CASSLANTGTGAYEQYF. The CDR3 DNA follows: TGCGCCAGCAGCTTGGCAAATACCGGGACAGGAGCCTACGAGCAGTACTTC.

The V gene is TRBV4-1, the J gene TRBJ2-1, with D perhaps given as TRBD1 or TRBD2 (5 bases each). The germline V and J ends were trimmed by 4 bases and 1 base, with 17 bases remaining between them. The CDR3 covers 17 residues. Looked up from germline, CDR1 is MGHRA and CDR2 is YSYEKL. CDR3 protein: CASSLSSGTRSYNEQFF. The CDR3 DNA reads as TGCGCCAGCAGCCTATCGTCCGGGACCCGGTCCTACAATGAGCAGTTCTTC.

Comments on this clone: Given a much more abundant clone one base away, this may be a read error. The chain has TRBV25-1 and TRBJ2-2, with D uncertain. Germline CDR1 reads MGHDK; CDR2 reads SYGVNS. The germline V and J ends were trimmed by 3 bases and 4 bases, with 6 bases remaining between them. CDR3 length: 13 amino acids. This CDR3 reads CASSDRSTGELFF. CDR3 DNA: TGTGCCAGCAGTGACAGAAGCACCGGGGAGCTGTTTTTT.

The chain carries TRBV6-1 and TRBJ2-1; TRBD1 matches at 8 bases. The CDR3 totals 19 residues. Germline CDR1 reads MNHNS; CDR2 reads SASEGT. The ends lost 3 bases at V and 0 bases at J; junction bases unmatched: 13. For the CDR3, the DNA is TGTGCCAGCAGTGATGGGACAGGTCACAAAAGAAGCTCCTACAATGAGCAGTTCTTC. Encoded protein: CASSDGTGHKRSSYNEQFF.